The rows below give T cell receptor beta chains drawn from one sample of a study of cytomegalovirus exposure and HLA in healthy donors. Only in-frame clones appear in the TCRdb table, and some are missing; sequencing was by immunoSEQ multiplex PCR. Among more than 100,000 clones listed, roughly three quarters were seen once. Sequencing was carried out using PBMCs. The receptor source for this set is a woman aged 60-75 years in good health and CMV-seronegative. Both conserved end residues are part of each CDR3. Each record gives: clone size, V gene, J gene, D gene, CDR3 protein, CDR3 DNA. D genes are given only for firm matches. Only some rows state a clone size, as once, few, many or a class for expanded clones.

abundance: .
v_gene: TRBV9
j_gene: TRBJ2-7
d_gene: .
CDR3aa: CASSVAGTGDEQYF
CDR3nt: TGTGCCAGCAGCGTAGCAGGAACCGGTGACGAGCAGTACTTC

abundance: .
v_gene: TRBV10-3
j_gene: TRBJ2-3
d_gene: TRBD2
CDR3aa: CAISEPSEGLGNTQYF
CDR3nt: TGTGCCATCAGTGAGCCCAGCGAGGGACTAGGTAATACGCAGTATTTT

abundance: .
v_gene: TRBV28
j_gene: TRBJ1-3
d_gene: TRBD1
CDR3aa: CASSFSDRGMGNTIYF
CDR3nt: TGTGCCAGCAGTTTCTCTGACAGGGGTATGGGAAACACCATATATTTT

abundance: .
v_gene: TRBV19
j_gene: TRBJ1-2
d_gene: .
CDR3aa: CASSLSGHYGYTF
CDR3nt: TGTGCCAGTAGCTTATCAGGTCACTATGGCTACACCTTC

abundance: .
v_gene: TRBV7-8
j_gene: TRBJ2-7
d_gene: TRBD1
CDR3aa: CASSLETGSNEQYF
CDR3nt: TGTGCCAGCAGTCTGGAGACAGGGTCCAACGAGCAGTACTTC

abundance: once
v_gene: TRBV28
j_gene: TRBJ2-3
d_gene: TRBD2
CDR3aa: CASRVTSASTDTQYF
CDR3nt: TGTGCCAGCAGGGTGACTAGCGCGAGCACAGATACGCAGTATTTT

abundance: .
v_gene: TRBV29-1
j_gene: TRBJ2-7
d_gene: .
CDR3aa: CSVSNREQYF
CDR3nt: TGCAGCGTGAGTAATCGCGAGCAGTACTTC

abundance: .
v_gene: TRBV7-2
j_gene: TRBJ2-1
d_gene: TRBD2
CDR3aa: CASSFTSGVYNEQFF
CDR3nt: TGTGCCAGCAGCTTTACTAGCGGGGTCTACAATGAGCAGTTCTTC

abundance: .
v_gene: TRBV2
j_gene: TRBJ2-3
d_gene: TRBD1
CDR3aa: CASSGHGTGADTQYF
CDR3nt: TGTGCCAGCAGTGGACACGGGACAGGAGCAGATACGCAGTATTTT

abundance: .
v_gene: TRBV11-2
j_gene: TRBJ2-7
d_gene: TRBD1
CDR3aa: CASSTPSLRGIPYEQYF
CDR3nt: TGTGCCAGCAGTACCCCTTCCCTCAGGGGGATCCCCTACGAGCAGTACTTC